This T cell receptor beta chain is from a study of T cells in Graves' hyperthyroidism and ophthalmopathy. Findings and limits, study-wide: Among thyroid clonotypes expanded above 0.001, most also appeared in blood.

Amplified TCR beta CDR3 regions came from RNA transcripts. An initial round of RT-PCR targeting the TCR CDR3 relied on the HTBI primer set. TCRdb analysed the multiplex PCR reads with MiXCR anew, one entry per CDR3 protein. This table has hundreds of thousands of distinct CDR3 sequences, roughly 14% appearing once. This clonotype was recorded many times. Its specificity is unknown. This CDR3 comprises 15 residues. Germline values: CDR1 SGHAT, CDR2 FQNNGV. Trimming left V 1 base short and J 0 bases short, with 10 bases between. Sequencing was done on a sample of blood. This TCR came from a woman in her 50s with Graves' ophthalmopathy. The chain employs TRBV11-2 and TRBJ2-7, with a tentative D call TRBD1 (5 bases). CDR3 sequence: CASSLAPGLSYEQYF. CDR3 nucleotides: TGTGCCAGCAGCTTAGCCCCAGGGCTCTCCTACGAGCAGTACTTC.